This entry describes one T cell receptor (beta chain). Methods used by the authors: Amplification of reference gene primers was used by the study to estimate nucleated cell counts. Sequencing was performed with immunoSEQ multiplex PCR; in TCRdb, only in-frame clones are kept and a portion is missing. The V and J calls and clone size were taken over from that table, and D and trimming were inferred from the DNA. The sample holds some 200,000 clones, 80% to 85% seen once. This sample was taken from a study of blood T cell repertoires in COVID-19. Study-wide context: In each case, the material was cDNA or gDNA derived from T cells, B-cell-depleted T cells, or PBMCs.

V shed 7 bases, J shed 2 bases, and the junction held 2 bases outside the gene matches. The CDR3 extends over 13 amino acids. The sequenced sample consisted of peripheral blood. The sequence was obtained from a woman under 40 who had recovered from COVID-19. This sequence joins TRBV12-3 or TRBV12-4 and TRBJ1-5; TRBD1 agrees at 7 bases. The CDR3 loop reads CASTGTGNQPQHF. As DNA, the CDR3 is TGTGCCAGCACTGGGACAGGCAATCAGCCCCAGCATTTT.